This T cell receptor (beta chain) stems from a study of CD8+ T cells in alopecia areata listed by TCRdb under 2018. The study in broad terms: The treated patients took part in an open-label pilot trial in which moderate-to-severe alopecia areata was treated with oral tofacitinib at 5 to 10 mg twice daily. Scalp clonality was compared across normal scalp (n=4), patchy alopecia areata scalp (n=8), and alopecia totalis/universalis scalp (n=8). TCRbeta CDR3 regions were amplified by immunoSEQ multiplex PCR using 35 Vbeta forward and 13 Jbeta reverse primers. High-throughput TCRbeta sequencing was used to examine T cell clonal expansion in alopecia areata in both the C3H/HeJ mouse model and human patients. Tofacitinib was given for 6 to 18 months, followed by 6 months of follow-up off drug to assess delayed response and recurrence. RNA came from the PAXgene miRNA kit for fixed scalp, the miRNeasy kit for PBMCs, and the RNeasy kit for mouse skin. Biopsies were taken from tofacitinib-treated patients at baseline and at 4 and 24 weeks of treatment, and a later scalp biopsy was taken in several of the tofacitinib-treated patients. In humans, TCRbeta sequencing was performed on scalp tissue and on sorted CD4+ and CD8+ peripheral blood T cells from healthy controls and from patients with patchy or totalis/universalis alopecia areata.

The sample's time point label, decoded: baseline before oral tofacitinib. From alopecia areata patients, peripheral blood was collected along with lesional scalp punch biopsies. PBMCs were separated by density centrifugation and stained for CD3, CD4 and CD8, after which CD4+ and CD8+ T cells were sorted on a FACSAria. The library was generated by the immunoSEQ multiplex PCR assay. For TCR sequencing, RNA was extracted from every sample and reverse transcribed into cDNA to serve as template. SuperScript III was used for first-strand cDNA synthesis, primed with a 2:1 mix of oligo-dT and random hexamers. Amplification bias was assessed with a synthetic immune receptor repertoire, and residual bias was removed computationally. The paper's processing steps were these. Raw reads were preprocessed for error removal, and CDR3 was defined according to IMGT conventions as running from the conserved cysteine to phenylalanine. Clonality was computed by normalizing Shannon entropy by log2 of the number of productive unique TCRs and subtracting the result from 1. Whether scalp clones were CD4 or CD8 was inferred by matching scalp TCRbeta sequences against CD4 and CD8 repertoires sorted from blood. The immuneACCESS repertoire file appears here via TCRdb, limited to in-frame rearrangements. These files lack a portion of the clones; in checked studies, under half of the deficit traces to unresolved V genes, and the cause of the others is not known. The DNA gave D and trimming, while V, J and clone size come from that table. Present in this sample are some 180,000 clones, 50% to 70% of which were seen just once. The top ten clones comprise over 1.5% of the sample.

On this clone: What antigen it recognizes has not been identified. Base-call qualities are not available, and no considerably larger clone is one nucleotide away.

The investigation overall reported the following: Resident alphabeta T cells in normal human skin are also sequenced, complicating scalp TCR repertoire analysis, unlike mouse skin dominated by gammadelta T cells. Compared with normal scalp, lesional scalp had higher clonality and more expanded CD8+ clones, particularly in alopecia totalis/universalis, a pattern that suggests antigenic drive. Compared with mice, TCR sequences shared between patients were less clear, possibly partly because of HLA diversity across the patient population.

This TCR was sampled from a human donor with alopecia areata. The material was CD4+ T cells sorted from blood, obtained at week 0.

At the DNA level, the sequence is TGCAGCGTGGACAGGGATGGGCTCCAAGAGACCCAGTACTTC. Its product reads: CSVDRDGLQETQYF. The chain is encoded by TRBV29-1 joined to TRBJ2-5; 8 middle bases align to TRBD1. The CDR3 starts with the cysteine, ends with the phenylalanine, and has 14 residues. CDR3 DNA is the only sequence kept; it has 42 bases, read in frame from the first base. Clipping removes 6 bases from V and 1 base from J, with 7 as the unmatched junction base count. CDR1 SQVTM and CDR2 ANQGSEA are derived from the germline V gene.